What follows are 22 T cell receptor beta chains derived from one specimen sequenced in a study of T cell responses to AZD1222 COVID-19 vaccine. TCRdb's copy holds only in-frame clones and misses some; the assay was immunoSEQ multiplex PCR. Among under 200,000 clones listed, over 75% were seen once. This material consisted of peripheral blood, taken on day 0 of AZD1222 vaccination. Source of these receptors: an adult in good health.

The chain uses TRBV28 and TRBJ1-5; 11 bases map to TRBD1. CDR1 is MDHEN and CDR2 is SYDVKM in the germline V gene. The length of the CDR3 is 16 residues. V lost 6 bases, J lost 2 bases, and 6 bases stayed unmatched. The CDR3 spells CASRGQGARGNQPQHF. The CDR3 nucleotides read TGTGCCAGCAGAGGACAGGGGGCGCGCGGCAATCAGCCCCAGCATTTT.

The chain combines TRBV7-8 with TRBJ1-2, with D hard to call. The germline V gene has CDR1 SGHVS and CDR2 FQNEAQ. The CDR3 extends over 12 amino acids. Trimming took off 3 bases at V and 7 bases at J, with 9 bases between the two ends. The CDR3 DNA is TGTGCCAGCAGCTTTTTTGAGGCTGGCTACACCTTC. Its protein product is CASSFFEAGYTF.

The chain couples TRBV7-9 to TRBJ2-7, with TRBD1 as a possible D gene (6 bases). The germline CDR1 and CDR2 sequences are SEHNR and FQNEAQ (reference sequence). This CDR3 is built from 16 residues. V was cut by 4 bases and J by 0 bases, with 16 bases left in between. The CDR3, as DNA: TGTGCCAGCAGCTCAAGCGACAGGACCCTCTCCTACGAGCAGTACTTC. This translates into CASSSSDRTLSYEQYF.

The chain links TRBV19 to TRBJ1-6, with a possible D match to TRBD1 (6 bases). Germline V gives CDR1 LNHDA, CDR2 SQIVND (reference sequence). The germline V and J ends were trimmed by 5 bases and 6 bases, with 14 bases remaining between them. There are 15 residues in the CDR3. DNA for the CDR3: TGTGCCAGTAGTCTAACAGGGATTCCTAATTCACCCCTCCACTTT. As protein: CASSLTGIPNSPLHF.

This sequence joins TRBV7-2 and TRBJ1-2; D might be TRBD1 (6 bases). The germline V and J ends were trimmed by 4 bases and 5 bases, with 14 bases remaining between them. CDR3 size: 14 residues. Per germline, CDR1 SGHTA and CDR2 FQGNSA. The CDR3 DNA sequence: TGTGCCAGCAGCTCTAACCAGGGGCGATATGGCTACACCTTC. Its protein product is CASSSNQGRYGYTF.

The chain uses TRBV7-6 and TRBJ2-1; TRBD2 is a possible D gene (6 bases). The V and J ends lost 4 bases and 4 bases respectively, with 11 bases between them. The CDR3 has 14 residues. Germline lookup yields CDR1 SGHVS and CDR2 FNYEAQ. CDR3 sequence reads: CASSSPGLYNEQFF. CDR3 DNA sequence: TGTGCCAGCAGCTCCCCGGGACTTTACAATGAGCAGTTCTTC.

This clone has just one count. The CDR3 DNA reads as TGCGCCAGCAGCTTGGACAGGGGTGATCAGCCCCAGCATTTT. Protein sequence: CASSLDRGDQPQHF. The genes are TRBV5-1 and TRBJ1-5; 7 positions agree with TRBD1. J lost 5 bases, V lost 0 bases, and 2 bases had no gene match. Per germline, CDR1 SGHRS and CDR2 YFSETQ. The CDR3 runs 14 residues. The entire variable domain, with the rest obtained from reference TRBV5-1 and TRBJ1-5, is as follows: KAGVTQTPRYLIKTRGQQVTLSCSPISGHRSVSWYQQTPGQGLQFLFEYFSETQRNKGNFPGRFSGRQFSNSRSEMNVSTLELGDSALYLCASSLDRGDQPQHFGDGTRLSIL.

The chain carries TRBV2 and TRBJ1-3; D perhaps matches TRBD1 (5 bases). Germline V lookup: CDR1 SNHLY, CDR2 FYNNEI. V was clipped by 5 bases and J by 0 bases, with 11 bases between them. This CDR3 is 15 amino acids long. Here the CDR3 reads CASSLQDLSGNTIYF. The DNA of the CDR3 is TGTGCCAGCAGTCTACAGGACCTCTCTGGAAACACCATATATTTT. The full variable domain, in which reference TRBV2 and TRBJ1-3 provide the parts outside the CDR3, is EPEVTQTPSHQVTQMGQEVILRCVPISNHLYFYWYRQILGQKVEFLVSFYNNEISEKSEIFDDQFSVERPDGSNFTLKIRSTKLEDSAMYFCASSLQDLSGNTIYFGEGSWLTVV.

This clone was observed once. The V and J genes are TRBV24-1 and TRBJ1-1; 7 bases line up with TRBD1. The CDR3 length is 15 residues. V lost 3 bases, J lost 3 bases, and 6 bases stayed unmatched. Germline V gene sequence: CDR1 KGHDR, CDR2 SFDVKD. The CDR3 loop is CATSDQAGGDTEAFF. Written as DNA, the CDR3 is TGTGCCACCAGTGATCAGGCAGGGGGAGACACTGAAGCTTTCTTT.

The rearrangement uses TRBV2 and TRBJ1-1; 7 bases fit TRBD1. CDR1 SNHLY and CDR2 FYNNEI come from the germline V gene. The CDR3 runs to 15 residues. V lost 4 bases to trimming and J lost 0 bases; unmatched junction nucleotides: 5. For the CDR3, the DNA is TGTGCCAGCAGTGTGGGGACAGCAATGAACACTGAAGCTTTCTTT. It yields the protein CASSVGTAMNTEAFF.

The chain employs TRBV28 and TRBJ2-7, with D perhaps matching TRBD1 (6 bases). V was trimmed by 5 bases and J by 10 bases, leaving 18 bases between them. The CDR3 has 13 residues. Germline CDR1 MDHEN, CDR2 SYDVKM. CDR3: CASSDSSRGSQYF. CDR3 sequence (DNA): TGTGCCAGCAGTGACAGTTCCAGGGGTTCCCAGTACTTC.

The rearrangement uses TRBV5-1 and TRBJ1-3; perhaps TRBD1 as D (5 bases). From germline, CDR1 is SGHRS and CDR2 YFSETQ. Deletions cut 4 bases from V and 2 bases from J, with 10 bases between. The CDR3 runs to 14 residues. In DNA, the CDR3 is TGCGCCAGCAGCCCTGGGACTGCTGGAAACACCATATATTTT. This encodes CASSPGTAGNTIYF.

This chain joins TRBV5-4 and TRBJ2-3; 7 nucleotides agree with TRBD1. Per the germline V gene, CDR1 is SGHNT and CDR2 is YYREEE (reference sequence). V lost 7 bases, J lost 2 bases, and 4 bases stayed unmatched. The CDR3 sequence is 13 residues long. DNA for the CDR3: TGTGCCAGCCGAGACAGGGCCACAGATACGCAGTATTTT. The encoded protein is CASRDRATDTQYF.

The J gene is TRBJ1-3, the V gene TRBV5-6; D remains unclear. The V end was cut by 0 bases, the J end by 4 bases, with 11 bases between. CDR1 SGHDT and CDR2 YYEEEE come from the germline V gene. This CDR3 region has 15 residues. The DNA for the CDR3 is TGTGCCAGCAGCTTGGTGGGCAGAGCCGGAAACACCATATATTTT. Translated, it gives CASSLVGRAGNTIYF.

This chain joins TRBV1 and TRBJ2-4. TRBV1 is a recognized pseudogene. The CDR3 has 13 residues. The CDR3 DNA reads TGCACCAGCAGCCCCACAGGCCCGGGAAGCGGCTACTTC. It is translated as CTSSPTGPGSGYF.

The chain carries TRBV7-2 and TRBJ1-5, with TRBD1 as a possible D gene (5 bases). This CDR3 is 16 amino acids long. Germline V CDR1 and CDR2: SGHTA, FQGNSA. V shed 0 bases and J shed 6 bases, with 15 bases lying between them. CDR3 nucleotide sequence: TGTGCCAGCAGCTTAGCGGGGGGAGAAGCTGCTCAGCCCCAGCATTTT. Its translation: CASSLAGGEAAQPQHF.

The genes are TRBV29-1 and TRBJ2-2; TRBD2 agrees at 7 bases. The CDR3 contains 14 residues. Trimming took 6 bases from V and 1 from J; bases not matched to a gene: 5. CDR1 is SQVTM, CDR2 ANQGSEA, per germline. The CDR3 sequence: CSVEAGVNTGELFF. CDR3 nucleotide sequence: TGCAGCGTCGAGGCGGGGGTGAACACCGGGGAGCTGTTTTTT.

A remark on this clone: Germline is not matched at one junction end, which may reflect a read error. The chain recombines TRBV4-1 with TRBJ1-1; D gene unclear. Per the germline V gene, CDR1 is MGHRA and CDR2 is YSYEKL. The CDR3 sequence is 12 residues long. In DNA form, the CDR3 reads TGCGCCAGCAGCCAAGTGGGAGCTCGAATCGGCTTT. Translation gives CASSQVGARIGF.

The CDR3 DNA sequence: TGCAGCGTCGAAAAAGCGGGCCCAGGGGGGGTAAACACTGAAGCTTTCTTT. This translates into CSVEKAGPGGVNTEAFF. V and J are TRBV29-1 and TRBJ1-1; TRBD1 matches at 7 bases. Germline V gives CDR1 SQVTM, CDR2 ANQGSEA. CDR3 size: 17 residues. V gave up 6 bases and J gave up 2 bases; unmatched junction bases: 18.

This clone was picked up one time. DNA for the CDR3: TGTGCCAGCAGCCCCAGCGGGGGTTCCTACAATGAGCAGTTCTTC. Protein product: CASSPSGGSYNEQFF. J is TRBJ2-1 and V is TRBV9; TRBD2 matches 8 bases. V lost 4 bases and J lost 1; bases outside the gene matches: 4. Germline CDR1 reads SGDLS; CDR2 reads YYNGEE. The CDR3 has 15 residues.

This chain uses TRBV14 with TRBJ2-2, with D possibly matching TRBD2 (5 bases). The CDR3 sequence is 13 residues long. CDR1 and CDR2 (germline): SGHDN, FVKESK. The ends were cut back, 5 bases at V and 6 bases at J, with 10 bases in the middle. The CDR3 loop reads CASSFSSPGELFF. DNA of the CDR3: TGTGCCAGCAGCTTTTCTAGCCCCGGGGAGCTGTTTTTT. The complete variable domain, with remaining parts taken from reference TRBV14 and TRBJ2-2, reads EAGVTQFPSHSVIEKGQTVTLRCDPISGHDNLYWYRRVMGKEIKFLLHFVKESKQDESGMPNNRFLAERTGGTYSTLKVQPAELEDSGVYFCASSFSSPGELFFGEGSRLTVL.

V gene TRBV19 combines with J gene TRBJ1-5, with 7 positions matching TRBD1. CDR1 and CDR2 from the germline V gene are LNHDA and SQIVND (reference sequence). The CDR3 totals 15 residues. V lost 5 bases, J lost 2 bases, and 6 bases stayed unmatched. Here the CDR3 reads CASSPTGSGNQPQHF. In nucleotides, the CDR3 is TGTGCCAGTAGTCCGACAGGGTCAGGCAATCAGCCCCAGCATTTT.